What follows is one T cell receptor beta chain and its context. The sample belongs to a study of blood T cell repertoires in COVID-19. Germline-derived CDR1 and CDR2 are LGHDT and YNNKEL (reference sequence). The CDR3 covers 14 residues. The V gene lost 4 bases and the J gene lost 8 bases, with 12 bases spanning the gap. Profiled with immunoSEQ multiplex PCR; TCRdb holds only in-frame clones, not every one. The sample lists under 350,000 clones; over 75% were seen once. This sequence joins TRBV3-1 (or the pseudogene TRBV3-2) and TRBJ1-6; the D gene is possibly TRBD1 (6 bases). The sequenced sample was peripheral blood. This sequence was found in a woman aged 30 to 39 with COVID-19, enrolled during active disease. Here the CDR3 DNA reads TGTGCCAGCAGCCGGGGGCCGCTGGATTCACCCCTCCACTTT. This translates into CASSRGPLDSPLHF.